Sequencing of this TCR beta chain was carried out in a study of CD8 T cells in ankylosing spondylitis. General study points: Prior literature has documented some motif variants in synovial fluid and blood from reactive arthritis. A CD8+ phenotype characterized the disease-linked clones, which were relatively rare in peripheral blood.

Each CDR3 protein is one row after TCRdb ran MiXCR on the 5' RACE reads. The sample records fewer than 250,000 distinct CDR3 sequences, roughly a tenth being singletons. To note about this clonotype: The antigen is not known. A much more abundant neighbour one base away suggests this may be a read error.

Germline V gene sequence: CDR1 SGHAT, CDR2 FQNNGV. V was cut by 3 bases and J by 7 bases, with 8 bases left in between. This CDR3 spans 12 amino acids. The chain is built from TRBV11-2 and TRBJ2-3, with D hard to call. The sequenced sample was blood, either unsorted or a sorted T cell fraction (not recorded which). The TCR was taken from a male donor with ankylosing spondylitis or in good health (not recorded which). DNA of the CDR3: TGTGCCAGCAGCTTGTGGAGCAATACGCAGTATTTT. Encoded protein: CASSLWSNTQYF.